Listed here are 26 T cell receptor beta chains from one sample, sequenced in a study of blood T cell repertoires in COVID-19. Profiled with immunoSEQ multiplex PCR; TCRdb holds only in-frame clones, not every one. The sample gives more than 45,000 clones, 75% to 90% of which show up once; around 21% is in the top ten. Source material: peripheral blood. The receptors come from a woman of 80 years or more with COVID-19, enrolled during active disease.

The chain links TRBV15 to TRBJ2-5, with TRBD1 matching 7 bases. Germline CDR1 LNHNV, CDR2 YYDKDF (reference sequence). V lost 4 bases and J lost 5; bases outside the gene matches: 4. The length of the CDR3 is 13 residues. CDR3 in DNA: TGTGCCACCAGCACACAGGGGAGCGAGACCCAGTACTTC. Protein sequence: CATSTQGSETQYF.

The chain has TRBV30 and TRBJ2-2; TRBD1 aligns across 8 bases. This CDR3 has 13 residues. The germline gives CDR1 GTSNPN, CDR2 SVGIG (reference sequence). V lost 1 base, J lost 8 bases, and 3 bases stayed unmatched. The DNA for the CDR3 is TGTGCCTGGAGTGCGACAGGGGTAGGGGAGCTGTTTTTT. Translated: CAWSATGVGELFF.

The chain is built from TRBV6-2 or TRBV6-3 and TRBJ1-5; a weak D match, TRBD1 (5 bases). Germline loops: CDR1 MNHEY, CDR2 SVGEGT. The ends were cut back, 5 bases at V and 6 bases at J, with 17 bases in the middle. The CDR3 loop spans 15 amino acids. The CDR3 is CASSDGGQGGQPQHF. CDR3 DNA: TGTGCCAGCAGTGATGGTGGGCAGGGCGGTCAGCCCCAGCATTTT.

This chain links TRBV7-9 with TRBJ1-5; no clear D. Germline V gene sequence: CDR1 SEHNR, CDR2 FQNEAQ (reference sequence). The V end lost 5 bases, the J end lost 0 bases, and 11 bases lay between the germline ends. The CDR3 is 15 residues long. In DNA, the CDR3 is TGTGCCAGCAGCCTCGCGGGCTCTAGCAATCAGCCCCAGCATTTT. This translates into CASSLAGSSNQPQHF.

This clone was found a few times. The V call is TRBV6-4, the J call TRBJ2-3, with 10 bases fitting TRBD2. The J segment lost 14 bases and the V segment lost 3 bases, leaving 8 bases of the junction unmatched. CDR1 and CDR2 from the germline V gene are MRHNA and SNTAGT. The CDR3 is made up of 13 amino acids. The DNA of the CDR3 is TGTGCCAGCAGTGAGAGAGGGACTAGCGACCGGTATTTT. Translating it yields CASSERGTSDRYF.

The V and J genes are TRBV5-1 and TRBJ1-2, with D tentatively TRBD1 (5 bases). V lost 4 bases and J lost 2, with 12 bases in between. The CDR3 consists of 14 residues. In germline, CDR1 is SGHRS, CDR2 YFSETQ. CDR3 in amino acids: CASSPGGINYGYTF. Written as DNA, the CDR3 is TGCGCCAGCAGCCCGGGGGGAATAAACTATGGCTACACCTTC.

The chain has TRBV28 and TRBJ1-5, with D tentatively TRBD1 (5 bases). The CDR3 runs to 15 residues. Looked up from germline, CDR1 is MDHEN and CDR2 is SYDVKM. V lost 6 bases, J lost 3 bases, and 15 bases lay in between. The CDR3 reads CASRLHQGFNQPQHF. CDR3 nucleotides: TGTGCCAGCAGACTTCACCAGGGCTTCAATCAGCCCCAGCATTTT.

The V call is TRBV2, the J call TRBJ2-2, with 10 bases matching TRBD1. Germline loops: CDR1 SNHLY, CDR2 FYNNEI. With 4 bases clipped from V and 7 bases from J, the junction kept 9 bases outside the gene matches. This CDR3 spans 16 amino acids. DNA of the CDR3: TGTGCCAGCAGTGTTTCGGGGACAGGGGTGCACGGGGAGCTGTTTTTT. Residues: CASSVSGTGVHGELFF.

The chain recombines TRBV5-5 with TRBJ1-4; the D is unclear. In germline, CDR1 is SGHKS, CDR2 YYEKEE (reference sequence). The CDR3 contains 15 residues. V lost 4 bases, J lost 13 bases, and 23 bases lay in between. The DNA for the CDR3 is TGTGCCAGCAGCCGGGGAGTGCTTGGTGGCTTTGGACTGTTTTTT. Its translation is CASSRGVLGGFGLFF.

The genes are TRBV2 and TRBJ2-7; 9 bases map to TRBD2. This CDR3 spans 15 amino acids. Looked up from germline, CDR1 is SNHLY and CDR2 is FYNNEI. Trimming at V came to 4 bases and at J to 6 bases, leaving 10 bases not matched to a gene. Written as DNA, the CDR3 is TGTGCCAGCAGTGCCAAGCGGGGGGTTGTATCCGAGCAGTACTTC. Protein sequence: CASSAKRGVVSEQYF.

The V and J genes are TRBV7-2 and TRBJ2-1; D perhaps matches TRBD2 (6 bases). The CDR3 extends over 14 amino acids. V gave up 2 bases and J gave up 7 bases, with 12 bases separating them. Germline values: CDR1 SGHTA, CDR2 FQGNSA. This CDR3 reads CASSLMAGGNEQFF. In DNA form, the CDR3 reads TGTGCCAGCAGCTTAATGGCAGGAGGGAATGAGCAGTTCTTC.

The rearrangement links TRBV9 to TRBJ1-6; D possibly corresponds to TRBD1 (5 bases). The CDR3 contains 16 residues. V lost 4 bases and J 0 bases, leaving 11 bases between the germline ends. Germline CDR1 reads SGDLS; CDR2 reads YYNGEE. CDR3 protein: CASSSGGSSYNSPLHF. Written as DNA, the CDR3 is TGTGCCAGCAGCTCCGGGGGGAGCTCCTATAATTCACCCCTCCACTTT.

This CDR3 reads CASSLLGIGNTEAFF. For the CDR3, the DNA is TGTGCCAGCAGCTTACTCGGGATCGGGAACACTGAAGCTTTCTTT. V usage is TRBV11-1 and J usage is TRBJ1-1; the D is unclear. V was shortened by 2 bases and J by 1 base, with 11 bases between the two germline ends. The CDR3 is made up of 15 amino acids. Germline CDR1 is SGHAT and CDR2 is FQDESV (reference sequence).

The chain has TRBV27 and TRBJ2-5; 7 nucleotides agree with TRBD2. V shed 2 bases and J 2 bases; nucleotides not matched to a gene: 8. Germline assignment: CDR1 MNHEY and CDR2 SMNVEV (reference sequence). There are 16 residues in the CDR3. CDR3 loop: CASSLSFWGGQETQYF. CDR3 sequence (DNA): TGTGCCAGCAGTTTAAGTTTTTGGGGAGGGCAAGAGACCCAGTACTTC.

The chain combines TRBV12-3 or TRBV12-4 with TRBJ1-1; perhaps TRBD1 as D (6 bases). CDR3 length: 13 residues. Trimming removed 3 bases at V and 4 bases at J, with 9 bases between. This CDR3 reads CASSFGGPTEAFF. The DNA for the CDR3 is TGTGCCAGCAGTTTCGGGGGGCCCACTGAAGCTTTCTTT.

The chain recombines TRBV7-2 with TRBJ2-7; TRBD1 aligns across 8 bases. The CDR3 is made up of 16 amino acids. J lost 4 bases, V lost 0 bases, and 8 bases had no gene match. Germline V gives CDR1 SGHTA, CDR2 FQGNSA. The CDR3 DNA is TGTGCCAGCAGCTTAGCTTCCGGGACAGGATCGTACGAGCAGTACTTC. It yields the protein CASSLASGTGSYEQYF.

This clone was counted between two and nine times. This sequence joins TRBV16 and TRBJ2-5; TRBD2 aligns across 10 bases. The germline V gene encodes CDR1 KGHSY and CDR2 FQNENV. The CDR3 is 16 residues long. V was pared by 0 bases and J by 5 bases, with 6 bases of the junction left unmatched. The chain's CDR3 is CASSQSQRGGLETQYF. CDR3 DNA: TGTGCCAGCAGCCAATCGCAGCGGGGGGGCCTCGAGACCCAGTACTTC.

J is TRBJ1-2 and V is TRBV18; weak D call: TRBD1 (5 bases). V was shortened by 3 bases and J by 3 bases, with 11 bases between the two germline ends. Per the germline V gene, CDR1 is KGHSH and CDR2 is LQKENI. CDR3 size: 14 residues. Written as DNA, the CDR3 is TGTGCCAGCTCACCTTCCCAGGGCGACTATGGCTACACCTTC. Translated, it gives CASSPSQGDYGYTF.

The chain employs TRBV10-1 and TRBJ2-2, with D unresolved. The CDR3 totals 13 residues. The V gene lost 2 bases and the J gene lost 5 bases, with 6 bases spanning the gap. Germline loops: CDR1 WNHNN, CDR2 SYGVQD (reference sequence). The CDR3 protein is CASSEVKTGELFF. The CDR3 DNA follows: TGCGCCAGCAGTGAGGTCAAAACCGGGGAGCTGTTTTTT.

The genes are TRBV19 and TRBJ2-1; 12 bases align to TRBD1. Losses at the gene ends were 4 bases for V and 4 bases for J; bases not matched to a gene: 8. The germline gives CDR1 LNHDA, CDR2 SQIVND (reference sequence). CDR3 length equals 17 residues. The CDR3 protein is CASSRTTGQGAYNEQFF. CDR3 in DNA: TGTGCCAGTAGTAGGACAACGGGACAGGGGGCATACAATGAGCAGTTCTTC.

The table lists this clone with a count of one. The J gene is TRBJ1-1, the V gene TRBV7-8; tentatively, D is TRBD1 (5 bases). V was trimmed by 1 base and J by 5 bases, leaving 8 bases between them. This CDR3 has 13 amino acids. Germline loops: CDR1 SGHVS, CDR2 FQNEAQ. CDR3 DNA: TGTGCCAGCAGCTTAGTTCGGGGGACTGAAGCTTTCTTT. Amino acids: CASSLVRGTEAFF.

About this clone itself: Mismatch with germline at one junction end may stem from a read error. The chain employs TRBV10-3 and TRBJ2-3; the match to TRBD1 covers 7 bases. This CDR3 has 13 amino acids. Germline-derived CDR1 and CDR2 are ENHRY and SYGVKD. As DNA, the CDR3 is TGTGCCATCGGTGACAGGGGCACAGATACGCAGTATTTT. This translates into CAIGDRGTDTQYF.

The CDR3 region has the DNA TGTGCCTCCCGAGGGTCAGGGGGCTTTGGAAACACCATATATTTT. It specifies CASRGSGGFGNTIYF. The chain joins TRBV10-3 to TRBJ1-3, with 8 bases that match TRBD1. This CDR3 is 15 amino acids long. Unmatched junction bases numbered 12, after V lost 11 bases and J lost 3 bases. CDR1 and CDR2 (germline): ENHRY, SYGVKD.

CDR3 DNA: TGCGCCAGCACGGAGAGGGGGGGTTCTTCTGGCTACACCTTC. As protein: CASTERGGSSGYTF. The chain links TRBV5-1 to TRBJ1-2, with a possible D match to TRBD1 (6 bases). Per the germline V gene, CDR1 is SGHRS and CDR2 is YFSETQ. The CDR3 consists of 14 residues. With 6 bases removed from V and 7 bases from J, the gap between germline ends came to 19 bases.

The rearrangement links TRBV12-5 to TRBJ1-3, with 8 bases fitting TRBD1. V was clipped by 1 base and J by 4 bases; unmatched bases: 3. Germline CDR1 LGHNT, CDR2 FRNRAP. The CDR3 loop spans 15 amino acids. The CDR3 coding sequence is TGTGCTAGTGGTTTGGGGACAGGGTCCGGAAACACCATATATTTT. Its translation: CASGLGTGSGNTIYF.

The V and J genes are TRBV7-6 and TRBJ1-1; D is perhaps TRBD1 (5 bases). This CDR3 has 15 residues. The V gene's germline CDR1 is SGHVS and CDR2 FNYEAQ. V was clipped by 2 bases and J by 2 bases, with 12 bases between them. CDR3 nucleotides: TGTGCCAGCAGCTTAAGGCAGGGTGCTAACACTGAAGCTTTCTTT. Protein: CASSLRQGANTEAFF. Full variable domain (remainder filled in from reference TRBV7-6 and TRBJ1-1): GAGVSQSPRYKVTKRGQDVALRCDPISGHVSLYWYRQALGQGPEFLTYFNYEAQQDKSGLPNDRFSAERPEGSISTLTIQRTEQRDSAMYRCASSLRQGANTEAFFGQGTRLTVV.